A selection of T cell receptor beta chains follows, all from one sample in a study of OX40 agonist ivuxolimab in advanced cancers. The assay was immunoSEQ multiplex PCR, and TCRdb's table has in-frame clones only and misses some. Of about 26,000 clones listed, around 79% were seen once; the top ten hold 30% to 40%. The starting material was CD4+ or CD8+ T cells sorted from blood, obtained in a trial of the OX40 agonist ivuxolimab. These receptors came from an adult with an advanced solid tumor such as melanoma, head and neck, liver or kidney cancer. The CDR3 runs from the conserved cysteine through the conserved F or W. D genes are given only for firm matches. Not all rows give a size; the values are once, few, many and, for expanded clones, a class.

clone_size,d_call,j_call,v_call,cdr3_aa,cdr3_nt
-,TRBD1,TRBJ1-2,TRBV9,CASSVNPGQGDYYGYTF,TGTGCCAGCAGCGTAAACCCCGGACAGGGTGATTACTATGGCTACACCTTC
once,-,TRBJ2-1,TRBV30,CAWSVQSNKEQFF,TGTGCCTGGAGTGTTCAATCCAACAAGGAGCAGTTCTTC
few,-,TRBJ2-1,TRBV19,CASSIGHGLPNEQFF,TGTGCCAGTAGTATCGGGCATGGGCTCCCCAATGAGCAGTTCTTC
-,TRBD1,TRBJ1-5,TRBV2,CASCWDSPIDSNQPQHF,TGTGCCAGCTGCTGGGACAGCCCCATAGATAGCAATCAGCCCCAGCATTTT
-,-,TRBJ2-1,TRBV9,CASSVEHEGVLNEQFF,TGTGCCAGCAGCGTGGAGCATGAGGGGGTCCTGAATGAGCAGTTCTTC
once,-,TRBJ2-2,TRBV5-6,CASSLGTTGELFF,TGTGCCAGCAGCTTGGGGACTACCGGGGAGCTGTTTTTT
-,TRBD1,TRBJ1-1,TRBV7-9,CASRPRPGQGPRGTEAFF,TGTGCCAGCAGACCGAGACCGGGACAGGGGCCCCGGGGCACTGAAGCTTTCTTT
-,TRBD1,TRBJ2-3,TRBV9,CASSAYGQDGDTQYF,TGTGCCAGCAGCGCATACGGACAGGATGGGGATACGCAGTATTTT
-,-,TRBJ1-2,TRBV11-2,CASSLGDGQNYGYTF,TGTGCCAGCAGCTTAGGGGACGGCCAAAACTATGGCTACACCTTC
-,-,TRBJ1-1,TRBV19,CASSIVGAGGTEAFF,TGTGCCAGTAGTATAGTAGGAGCGGGGGGTACTGAAGCTTTCTTT
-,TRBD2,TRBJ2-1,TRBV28,CASRKRETLNEQFF,TGTGCCAGCAGGAAGCGGGAGACCCTCAATGAGCAGTTCTTC
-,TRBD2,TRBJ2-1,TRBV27,CASSLPAGGPRTSGDEQFF,TGTGCCAGCAGTTTACCGGCGGGAGGGCCTAGAACTAGCGGCGATGAGCAGTTCTTC
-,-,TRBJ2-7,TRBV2,CASSTTSYEQYF,TGTGCCAGCAGTACAACTTCCTACGAGCAGTACTTC
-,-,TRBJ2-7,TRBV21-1,CARGNRVSEEQYF,TGTGCCAGGGGCAACAGGGTTTCGGAGGAGCAGTACTTC
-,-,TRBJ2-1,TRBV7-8,CASGGGFVDEQFF,TGTGCCAGCGGCGGAGGGTTCGTTGATGAGCAGTTCTTC
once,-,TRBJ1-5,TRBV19,CASSRGTPENQPQHF,TGTGCCAGTAGTAGGGGGACACCCGAGAATCAGCCCCAGCATTTT
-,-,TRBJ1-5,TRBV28,CASSLGDTSNQPQHF,TGTGCCAGCAGTTTAGGGGACACTAGCAATCAGCCCCAGCATTTT
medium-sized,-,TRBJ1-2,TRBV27,CASRQPDYGYTF,TGTGCCAGCAGACAACCAGACTATGGCTACACCTTC
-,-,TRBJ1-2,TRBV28,CASSFPFGEGYTF,TGTGCCAGCAGTTTCCCCTTTGGGGAGGGCTACACCTTC
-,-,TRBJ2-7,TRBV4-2,CASSQEGPTNSYEQYF,TGTGCCAGCAGCCAAGAGGGACCGACCAACTCCTACGAGCAGTACTTC
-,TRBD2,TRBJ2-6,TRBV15,CATSSEPPGLAGNSGANVLTF,TGTGCCACCAGCAGTGAACCGCCGGGACTAGCGGGTAACTCTGGGGCCAACGTCCTGACTTTC
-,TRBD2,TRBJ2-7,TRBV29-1,CSVLSWGASGSSYEQYF,TGCAGCGTTCTCAGTTGGGGTGCTAGCGGGAGCTCCTACGAGCAGTACTTC
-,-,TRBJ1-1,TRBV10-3,CAVRFEGTEAFF,TGTGCCGTCCGATTCGAGGGGACTGAAGCTTTCTTT
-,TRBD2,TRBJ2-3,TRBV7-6,CASSLYAPGLAGVTDTQYF,TGTGCCAGCAGCTTATATGCCCCGGGACTAGCGGGAGTGACAGATACGCAGTATTTT
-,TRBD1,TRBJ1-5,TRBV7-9,CASSLASGGNQPQHF,TGTGCCAGCAGCTTAGCGTCAGGGGGTAATCAGCCCCAGCATTTT
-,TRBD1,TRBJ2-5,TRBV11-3,CASSLFFADRAETQYF,TGTGCCAGCAGCTTATTTTTTGCGGACAGGGCAGAGACCCAGTACTTC
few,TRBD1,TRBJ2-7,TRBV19,CASSLPRDRDLYEQYF,TGTGCCAGTAGTCTCCCCCGGGACAGGGATCTGTACGAGCAGTACTTC
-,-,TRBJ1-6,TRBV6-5,CASSYWEGSNSPLHF,TGTGCCAGCAGTTACTGGGAGGGGAGTAATTCACCCCTCCACTTT
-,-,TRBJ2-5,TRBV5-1,CASSLAYGAETQYF,TGCGCCAGCAGCTTGGCCTACGGCGCGGAGACCCAGTACTTC
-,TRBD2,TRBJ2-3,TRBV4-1,CASSEGTSADTQYF,TGCGCCAGCAGTGAGGGGACTAGCGCAGATACGCAGTATTTT
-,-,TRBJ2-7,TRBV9,CASSVGPLDSYEQYF,TGTGCCAGCAGCGTAGGTCCCTTAGACTCCTACGAGCAGTACTTC
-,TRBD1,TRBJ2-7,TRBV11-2,CASSLGQGAYEQYF,TGTGCCAGCAGCCTGGGACAGGGGGCCTACGAGCAGTACTTC
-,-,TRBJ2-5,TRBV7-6,CASSLGGKETQYF,TGTGCCAGCAGCTTAGGGGGGAAAGAGACCCAGTACTTC
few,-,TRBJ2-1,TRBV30,CAYRESSYNEQFF,TGTGCGTACCGGGAGAGCTCCTACAATGAGCAGTTCTTC
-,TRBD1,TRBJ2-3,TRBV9,CASSVGTGLASTDTQYF,TGTGCCAGCAGCGTAGGGACAGGATTAGCTAGCACAGATACGCAGTATTTT
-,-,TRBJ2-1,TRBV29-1,CSGGTEWGNEQFF,TGCAGCGGAGGGACGGAATGGGGTAATGAGCAGTTCTTC
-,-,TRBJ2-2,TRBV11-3,CASKTRGAGELFF,TGTGCCAGCAAAACACGAGGCGCCGGGGAGCTGTTTTTT
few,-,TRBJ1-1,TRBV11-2,CASSLWNTEAFF,TGTGCCAGCAGCTTGTGGAACACTGAAGCTTTCTTT
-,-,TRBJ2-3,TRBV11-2,CASSMTGPTDTQYF,TGTGCCAGCAGTATGACAGGTCCAACAGATACGCAGTATTTT
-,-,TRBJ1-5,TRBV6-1,CASSDTDSNQPQHF,TGTGCCAGCAGTGACACAGATAGCAATCAGCCCCAGCATTTT
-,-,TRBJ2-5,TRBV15,CATSRTVNQDTQYF,TGTGCCACCAGCAGGACAGTGAACCAAGACACCCAGTACTTC
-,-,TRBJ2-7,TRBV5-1,CASSLGPGDIEPYEQYF,TGCGCCAGCAGCTTGGGGCCAGGGGACATAGAGCCCTACGAGCAGTACTTC
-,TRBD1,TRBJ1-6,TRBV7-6,CASSRGDREVAPLHF,TGTGCCAGCAGCAGGGGGGACAGAGAAGTTGCACCCCTCCACTTT
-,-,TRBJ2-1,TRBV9,CASSPDAGEGYNEQFF,TGTGCCAGCAGCCCCGACGCAGGGGAAGGGTACAATGAGCAGTTCTTC
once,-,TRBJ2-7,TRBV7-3,CASSDRPEGYEQYF,TGTGCCAGCAGCGACCGGCCCGAGGGTTACGAGCAGTACTTC
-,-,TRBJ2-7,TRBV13,CASSPNTGREQYF,TGTGCCAGCAGCCCGAACACCGGTCGGGAGCAGTACTTC